This T cell receptor (beta chain) derives from a study of graft-versus-host responses after intestinal transplantation. The overall study: Recipients obtained multivisceral, liver-intestinal, or isolated intestinal transplants. The whole recipient group had anti-thymocyte globulin induction followed by tacrolimus and steroids for two to three years.

This table comes from immunoSEQ multiplex PCR, and its TCRdb copy is limited to in-frame clones, with some not included. The sample shows just under 65,000 clones, 90% of them seen only once. Concerning this clone itself: The target antigen is unknown.

V lost 4 bases, J lost 5 bases, and 11 bases lay in between. This CDR3 has 13 amino acids. Germline V gene data show CDR1 as MDHEN and CDR2 as SYDVKM. Study-level findings and limits: Allograft clonal ratios (graft-versus-host to host-versus-graft) were high in patients who had graft-donor T cell macrochimerism. The authors found GvH clones in recipient marrow, some appearing first in ileum or blood.

The sequence was obtained from a human donor who was the organ donor for an intestinal transplant. V gene TRBV28 combines with J gene TRBJ2-5; TRBD1 is a possible D gene (6 bases). Sequences were derived from unstimulated CD8+ T cells sorted from spleen or lymph node cells, sampled before transplant. As DNA, the CDR3 is TGTGCCAGCAGTTCGCAGGGGTGGGAGACCCAGTACTTC. Its protein product is CASSSQGWETQYF.